Described below is a single TCR beta chain sequence and its context. Its binding antigen is unknown. A much larger clone is a single base away; this may be a read error. The same CDR3 can be traced to other DNA sequences in this sample. The record originates from a study of metastatic and nonmetastatic thyroid tumors (dated by TCRdb to the early 2020s). With regard to the full study: For patients with malignant and with benign thyroid disease, the researchers compared repertoires between peripheral blood samples and tumor or nodule tissue samples. The investigation overall reported the following: In both blood and tumor samples, TCR beta diversity was reported to be significantly higher in malignant tumors than in benign nodules.

The library was built by means of PCR. Data came from an Illumina HiSeq 4000. High-throughput sequencing was used to profile the TCR beta-chain CDR3 region of each patient. Per the source publication's procedure: Drawing on CDR3 differences between clinicopathological groups, the researchers built a classifier meant to tell apart patients with distant-metastatic papillary thyroid cancer. The Shannon index was used to assess repertoire diversity, and the Morisita-Horn index was used to assess tumor-blood repertoire similarity. TCRdb trimmed the raw reads at Q25, called clones with MiXCR and kept productive beta chains. The V and J calls and clone size are TCRdb's, not the authors'. Within this sample are around 53,000 clones, with roughly 18% of them counted one time only. The ten largest clones represent 2.5% to 3.5% of the sample. The germline V gene supplies CDR1 SGDLS and CDR2 YYNGEE. At the junction V is shortened by 3 bases and J by 0 bases, with 10 bases in between. From the cysteine through the phenylalanine, the CDR3 covers 15 amino acids. The read is trimmed to its CDR3 DNA, 45 bases read in frame from base 1.

No treatment had been received by any patient before thyroid surgery. Using T-cell receptor beta sequencing, the study looked back at clinical samples from patients collected from about 2011 to 2018. Sequencing input: blood. The chain is encoded by TRBV9 joined to TRBJ1-5, and perhaps TRBD1 as D gene, on 6 matching bases. The TCR comes from a female donor with papillary thyroid cancer or a benign thyroid nodule (not recorded which). Some clones in this sample may be carry-over from other donors' samples. This receptor carries the CDR3 CASSETGNSNQPQHF. The DNA reads TGTGCCAGCAGCGAGACAGGTAATAGCAATCAGCCCCAGCATTTT.